This TCR beta chain was sequenced for a study of blood T cell repertoires in COVID-19. The wider study: Samples taken during acute and convalescent COVID-19 were collected in the United States, Italy and Spain. Nucleic acid was either cDNA or gDNA, and it came from T cells, B-cell-depleted T cells, or PBMCs.

The CDR3 consists of 14 residues. Germline lookup yields CDR1 LNHDA and CDR2 SQIVND (reference sequence). The junction had 7 bases not matched to a gene; V was cut back by 5 bases and J by 4 bases. The protocol was immunoSEQ multiplex PCR, while the TCRdb copy is restricted to in-frame clones and leaves out a portion. This table has about 250,000 clones, roughly 83% appearing once. Patients from Seattle were sampled longitudinally, starting during active infection. The rearrangement links TRBV19 to TRBJ1-2; 7 positions agree with TRBD1. The sequence was obtained from a woman aged 80 or over with COVID-19, enrolled during active disease. The specimen sequenced was peripheral blood. The CDR3, as DNA: TGTGCCAGTAGTGCACCGGGACAGATCTATGGCTACACCTTC. Translating gives CASSAPGQIYGYTF.